Listed below are T cell receptor beta chains from one sample, sequenced in a study of breast tumors, draining lymph nodes, adjacent tissues. TCRdb re-called the multiplex PCR reads through MiXCR, storing one row per CDR3 protein. The table lists over 150,000 distinct CDR3 sequences, approximately 33% of them singletons, with 4% to 4.5% in the top ten. The sample was axillary lymph node tissue. The receptors originated from a female donor with breast cancer. Some clones in this sample may be carry-over from other donors' samples. The CDR3 runs from the conserved cysteine through the conserved F or W. D genes are given only for firm matches. Size values are once, few and many counts, or a class for expanded clones, and some rows have none.

J: TRBJ2-3
size: .
V: TRBV6-5
D: .
DNA: TGTGCCAGCAGTCACGGGGCCATCGGGGCAGATACGCAGTATTTT
CDR3: CASSHGAIGADTQYF

J: TRBJ2-6
size: once
V: TRBV7-9
D: .
DNA: TGTGCCAGCGTGGAGGGGGGGGGGCCGGGGGCCAACGTCCTGACTTTC
CDR3: CASVEGGGPGANVLTF

J: TRBJ2-5
size: many
V: TRBV6-2/TRBV6-3
D: .
DNA: TGTGCCAGCAGTCCTCCTTTCCTGGGCCAAGAGACCCAGTACTTC
CDR3: CASSPPFLGQETQYF

J: TRBJ1-3
size: many
V: TRBV30
D: .
DNA: TGTGCCTGGAGACGAAGGAACACCATATATTTT
CDR3: CAWRRRNTIYF

J: TRBJ2-3
size: many
V: TRBV4-1
D: .
DNA: TGCGCCAGCAGCCAAGTGCTAGCAAATACGCAGTATTTT
CDR3: CASSQVLANTQYF

J: TRBJ2-3
size: many
V: TRBV14
D: .
DNA: TGTGCCAGCAGCCGAAAAGACAGGAGCGCAGATACGCAGTATTTT
CDR3: CASSRKDRSADTQYF

J: TRBJ1-5
size: .
V: TRBV20-1
D: TRBD1
DNA: TGCAGTGCTAGAGCCAGGGACAGAAATCAGCCCCAGCATTTT
CDR3: CSARARDRNQPQHF

J: TRBJ1-1
size: .
V: TRBV30
D: .
DNA: TGTGCCTGGGGTGATAGGGCAGGGGCTGGGGCTTTCTTT
CDR3: CAWGDRAGAGAFF

J: TRBJ2-1
size: many
V: TRBV7-2
D: TRBD2
DNA: TGTGCCAGCAGCCCCAGTAGCGGGGGGGGGAACAATGAGCAGTTCTTC
CDR3: CASSPSSGGGNNEQFF

J: TRBJ2-7
size: .
V: TRBV20-1
D: .
DNA: TGCAGTGCCTTGACTAGCGGAAGGACAGGGGCCGGAGAGCAGTACTTC
CDR3: CSALTSGRTGAGEQYF

J: TRBJ2-3
size: many
V: TRBV7-9
D: .
DNA: TGTGCCAGCAGCTTATGGGGGCAGACTAGCACAGATACGCAGTATTTT
CDR3: CASSLWGQTSTDTQYF

J: TRBJ2-7
size: many
V: TRBV6-5
D: .
DNA: TGTGCCAGCAGTCCCCCTTCGGGGAGCTCCTACGAGCAGTACTTC
CDR3: CASSPPSGSSYEQYF

J: TRBJ2-3
size: many
V: TRBV5-1
D: TRBD2
DNA: TGCGCCAGCAGCTCCAGAACTAGCGGGGGGCCACGCTCATGGACGCAGTATTTT
CDR3: CASSSRTSGGPRSWTQYF

J: TRBJ1-3
size: many
V: TRBV12-3/TRBV12-4
D: .
DNA: TGTGCCAGCACCTTACAGGGCCTAATAGGAAACACCATATATTTT
CDR3: CASTLQGLIGNTIYF

J: TRBJ1-2
size: many
V: TRBV20-1
D: .
DNA: TGCAGTGCTAGTGTTCAGAGAGACTATGGCTACACCTTC
CDR3: CSASVQRDYGYTF

J: TRBJ1-4
size: many
V: TRBV5-5
D: .
DNA: TGTGCCAGCAGCAGCCAGGAAGGGGGTTCCGAAAAACTGTTTTTT
CDR3: CASSSQEGGSEKLFF

J: TRBJ2-7
size: .
V: TRBV12-3/TRBV12-4
D: TRBD1
DNA: TGTGCCAGCAGTAATCGCCGGACAGGGTATCTCGAGCAGTACTTC
CDR3: CASSNRRTGYLEQYF

J: TRBJ2-5
size: many
V: TRBV18
D: TRBD1
DNA: TGTGCCAGCTCACCGGGACAGGTCCAAGAGACCCAGTACTTC
CDR3: CASSPGQVQETQYF

J: TRBJ2-1
size: many
V: TRBV20-1
D: .
DNA: TGCAGTGCTCTCAATGGGCAGGGTGTGGGCAATGAGCAGTTCTTC
CDR3: CSALNGQGVGNEQFF

J: TRBJ2-3
size: .
V: TRBV27
D: .
DNA: TGTGCCAGCAGTTTTAGTATCGGGACTCGTAGCGAGTATTTT
CDR3: CASSFSIGTRSEYF

J: TRBJ1-3
size: many
V: TRBV20-1
D: .
DNA: TGCAGTGCTAGAGGGCCCTGGGGGCTAAGCTCTGGAAACACCATATATTTT
CDR3: CSARGPWGLSSGNTIYF

J: TRBJ2-6
size: many
V: TRBV6-1
D: .
DNA: TGTGCCAGCAAAAGGACTTACGACGGTTTCTCAACTGGGGCCAACGTCCTGACTTTC
CDR3: CASKRTYDGFSTGANVLTF

J: TRBJ1-6
size: .
V: TRBV20-1
D: .
DNA: TGCAGTGCCGCCAGTTCCTATAATTCACCCCTCCACTTT
CDR3: CSAASSYNSPLHF

J: TRBJ2-7
size: many
V: TRBV20-1
D: .
DNA: TGCAGTGCTAGAGAGGGGGGTGTGGGCGAGCAGTACTTC
CDR3: CSAREGGVGEQYF

J: TRBJ1-5
size: many
V: TRBV30
D: .
DNA: TGTGCCTGGAGCGACGGGACACGCAATCAGCCCCAGCATTTT
CDR3: CAWSDGTRNQPQHF

J: TRBJ2-5
size: many
V: TRBV6-5
D: .
DNA: TGTGCCAGCGCGCGGAACCAAGAGACCCAGTACTTC
CDR3: CASARNQETQYF

J: TRBJ2-1
size: .
V: TRBV27
D: TRBD1
DNA: TGTGCCAGCAGTCGGGACAGATCCTACAATGAGCAGTTCTTC
CDR3: CASSRDRSYNEQFF

J: TRBJ2-2
size: many
V: TRBV7-2
D: TRBD2
DNA: TGTGCCAGCAGCCCGACTAGCGGCACCGGGGAGCTGTTTTTT
CDR3: CASSPTSGTGELFF

J: TRBJ2-4
size: .
V: TRBV20-1
D: .
DNA: TGCAGTGCTAGAGATCCGATAAACATTCAGTACTTC
CDR3: CSARDPINIQYF

J: TRBJ2-7
size: once
V: TRBV7-6
D: TRBD1
DNA: TGTGCCAGCAGCTTAGGGCGGGGACAGGGAATCAAGCAGTGCTTC
CDR3: CASSLGRGQGIKQCF

J: TRBJ2-2
size: many
V: TRBV5-1
D: TRBD2
DNA: TGCGCCAGCAGCCAGCGGGATAGCGGGAGTGTCACCGGGGAGCTGTTTTTT
CDR3: CASSQRDSGSVTGELFF

J: TRBJ1-2
size: many
V: TRBV4-1
D: TRBD1
DNA: TGCGCCAGCAGCCACCTCTCAGGGACAGGCACTCAGTCTAACTATGGCTACACCTTC
CDR3: CASSHLSGTGTQSNYGYTF

J: TRBJ2-1
size: many
V: TRBV5-1
D: TRBD2
DNA: TGCGCCAGCAGCCCCGGGACTAGCGGGAGATGGGAGCAGTTCTTC
CDR3: CASSPGTSGRWEQFF

J: TRBJ1-2
size: many
V: TRBV7-6
D: .
DNA: TGTGCCAGCAGCCCCTACGGGGGGGTGAACTATGGCTACACCTTC
CDR3: CASSPYGGVNYGYTF

J: TRBJ2-1
size: many
V: TRBV7-2
D: TRBD2
DNA: TGTGCCAGCAGCTTAGAGCTAGCGGGAGGGCCGTATGAGCAGTTCTTC
CDR3: CASSLELAGGPYEQFF

J: TRBJ1-4
size: .
V: TRBV19
D: TRBD1
DNA: TGTGCCAGTATCGGACAGGGAAGAGAAGAAAAACTGTTTTTT
CDR3: CASIGQGREEKLFF

J: TRBJ2-2
size: many
V: TRBV6-4
D: .
DNA: TGTGCCAGCAGTGGAGCCGGGGAGCTGTTTTTT
CDR3: CASSGAGELFF

J: TRBJ2-2
size: .
V: TRBV20-1
D: .
DNA: .
CDR3: CSARTRGVEQFFELFF

J: TRBJ1-5
size: many
V: TRBV3-2
D: .
DNA: TGTGCCACCCCAGCGACCCGGGGTGAAGGCAATCAGCCCCAGCATTTT
CDR3: CATPATRGEGNQPQHF

J: TRBJ2-1
size: many
V: TRBV20-1
D: TRBD2
DNA: TGCAGTGCTAGAGATTTAGCGGGGGGGTTCTCCTACAATGAGCAGTTCTTC
CDR3: CSARDLAGGFSYNEQFF

J: TRBJ2-3
size: many
V: TRBV5-1
D: TRBD2
DNA: TGCGCCAGCAGCTGGGGGAGGCTAGCGGGAGATACGCAGTATTTT
CDR3: CASSWGRLAGDTQYF

J: TRBJ2-6
size: many
V: TRBV2
D: .
DNA: TGTGCCAGCCTAAAAGGTCGGGGAGCACACTCTGGGGCCAACGTCCTGACTTTC
CDR3: CASLKGRGAHSGANVLTF

J: TRBJ1-5
size: many
V: TRBV2
D: TRBD1
DNA: TGTGCCAGCAGTGAAGTGCACAGGGGTGACAATCAGCCCCAGCATTTT
CDR3: CASSEVHRGDNQPQHF

J: TRBJ2-5
size: once
V: TRBV20-1
D: TRBD2
DNA: TGCAGTGCTAGAGATTTGGGGGGAGGGGCCCAGTACTTC
CDR3: CSARDLGGGAQYF

J: TRBJ1-2
size: many
V: TRBV7-2
D: TRBD1
DNA: TGTGCCAGCAGCTTAGCGAGGACAGGGAACTATGGCTACACCTTC
CDR3: CASSLARTGNYGYTF

J: TRBJ2-1
size: .
V: TRBV5-1
D: TRBD2
DNA: TGCGCCAGCATCACCGGGACTAGCGGGGGAAATGAGCAGTTCTTC
CDR3: CASITGTSGGNEQFF

J: TRBJ1-1
size: .
V: TRBV7-2
D: .
DNA: TGTGCCAGCAGCCGTTTAGTGCGGGGCGTGGACACTGAAGCTTTCTTT
CDR3: CASSRLVRGVDTEAFF

J: TRBJ2-5
size: many
V: TRBV5-4
D: TRBD2
DNA: TGTGCCAGCAGCCAAACTAGCGGGAAAGAGACCCAGTACTTC
CDR3: CASSQTSGKETQYF

J: TRBJ2-4
size: .
V: TRBV6-1
D: TRBD1
DNA: TGTGCCAGCAGTGAAGCGAGGACAGGGGGAACGACTCGGGTGGCCAAAAACATTCAGTACTTC
CDR3: CASSEARTGGTTRVAKNIQYF

J: TRBJ2-1
size: many
V: TRBV7-8
D: TRBD1
DNA: TGTGCCAGCAGCTTAGATGGGACAGGGGATGGAGATGAGCAGTTCTTC
CDR3: CASSLDGTGDGDEQFF

J: TRBJ2-1
size: few
V: TRBV18
D: TRBD2
DNA: TGTGCCAGCTCACCATTTACGCGGGGGTCCTACAATGAGCAGTTCTTC
CDR3: CASSPFTRGSYNEQFF

J: TRBJ2-5
size: many
V: TRBV4-1
D: .
DNA: TGCGCCAGCAGCCGAGACGGAGTCCAAGAGACCCAGTACTTC
CDR3: CASSRDGVQETQYF

J: TRBJ2-1
size: .
V: TRBV20-1
D: .
DNA: TGCAGTATCCGTAGCGGCCGGAGCTCCTCCAATGAGCAGTTCTTC
CDR3: CSIRSGRSSSNEQFF

J: TRBJ1-1
size: few
V: TRBV7-2
D: .
DNA: TGTGCCAGCAGCCTACAGCCGAACACTGAAGCTTTCTTT
CDR3: CASSLQPNTEAFF

J: TRBJ1-5
size: many
V: TRBV2
D: TRBD1
DNA: TGTGCCAGCATCCAGGACAGGGCCCTTGAGCAGCCCCAGCATTTT
CDR3: CASIQDRALEQPQHF